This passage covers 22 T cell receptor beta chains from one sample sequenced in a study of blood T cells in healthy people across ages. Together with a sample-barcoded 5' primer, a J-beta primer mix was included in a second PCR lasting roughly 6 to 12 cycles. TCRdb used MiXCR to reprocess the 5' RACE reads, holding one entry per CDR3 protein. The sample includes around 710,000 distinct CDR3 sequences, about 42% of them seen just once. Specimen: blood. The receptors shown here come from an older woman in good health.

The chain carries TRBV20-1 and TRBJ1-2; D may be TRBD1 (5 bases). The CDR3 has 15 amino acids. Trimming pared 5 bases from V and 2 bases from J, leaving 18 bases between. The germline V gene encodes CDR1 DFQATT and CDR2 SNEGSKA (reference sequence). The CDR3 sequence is CSAAADRLSNYGYTF. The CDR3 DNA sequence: TGCAGTGCTGCAGCTGACAGACTATCCAACTATGGCTACACCTTC.

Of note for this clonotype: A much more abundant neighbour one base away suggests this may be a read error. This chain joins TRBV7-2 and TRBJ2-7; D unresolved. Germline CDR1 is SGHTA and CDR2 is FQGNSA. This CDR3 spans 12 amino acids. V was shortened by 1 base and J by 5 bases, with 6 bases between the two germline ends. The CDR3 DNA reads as TGTACCAGCAGCTTAGTCGGAAACGAGCAGTACTTC. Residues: CTSSLVGNEQYF. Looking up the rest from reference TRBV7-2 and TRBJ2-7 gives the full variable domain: GAGVSQSPSNKVTEKGKDVELRCDPISGHTALYWYRQSLGQGLEFLIYFQGNSAPDKSGLPSDRFSAERTGGSVSTLTIQRTQQEDSAVYLCTSSLVGNEQYFGPGTRLTVT.

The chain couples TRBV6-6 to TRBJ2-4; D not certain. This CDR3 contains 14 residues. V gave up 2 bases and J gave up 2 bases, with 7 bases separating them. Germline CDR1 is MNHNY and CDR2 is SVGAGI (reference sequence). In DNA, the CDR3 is TGTGCCAGCAGTTACCGGGCGCCCAAAAACATTCAGTACTTC. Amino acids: CASSYRAPKNIQYF.

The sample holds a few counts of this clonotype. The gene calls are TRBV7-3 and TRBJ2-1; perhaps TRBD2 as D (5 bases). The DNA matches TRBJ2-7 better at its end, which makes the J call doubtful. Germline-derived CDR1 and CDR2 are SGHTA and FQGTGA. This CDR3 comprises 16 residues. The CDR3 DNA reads TGTGCCAGCAGGGATATTGCAGGAGGCGGTTACAATGAGCAGTACTTC. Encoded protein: CASRDIAGGGYNEQYF.

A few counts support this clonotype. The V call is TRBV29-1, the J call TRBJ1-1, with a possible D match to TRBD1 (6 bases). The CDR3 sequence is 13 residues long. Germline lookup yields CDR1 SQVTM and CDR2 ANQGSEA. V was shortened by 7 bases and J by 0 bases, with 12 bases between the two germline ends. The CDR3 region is CSAGQTLNTEAFF. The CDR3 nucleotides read TGCAGCGCTGGACAGACCCTGAACACTGAAGCTTTCTTT.

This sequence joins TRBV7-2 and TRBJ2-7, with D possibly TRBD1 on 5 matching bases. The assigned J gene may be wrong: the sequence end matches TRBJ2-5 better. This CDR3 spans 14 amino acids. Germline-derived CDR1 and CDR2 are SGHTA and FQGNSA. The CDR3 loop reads CASSLASDSATQYF. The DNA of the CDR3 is TGTGCCAGCAGCTTAGCTTCTGACAGTGCGACCCAGTACTTC.

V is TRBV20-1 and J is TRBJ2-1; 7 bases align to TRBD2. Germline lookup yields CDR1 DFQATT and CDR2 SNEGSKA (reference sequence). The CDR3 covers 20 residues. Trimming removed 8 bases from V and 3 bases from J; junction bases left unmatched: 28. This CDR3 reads CSPSFIPVTSRRTYYNEQFF. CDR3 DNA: TGCAGTCCCTCATTCATCCCCGTGACTAGCAGGAGGACCTACTACAATGAGCAGTTCTTC.

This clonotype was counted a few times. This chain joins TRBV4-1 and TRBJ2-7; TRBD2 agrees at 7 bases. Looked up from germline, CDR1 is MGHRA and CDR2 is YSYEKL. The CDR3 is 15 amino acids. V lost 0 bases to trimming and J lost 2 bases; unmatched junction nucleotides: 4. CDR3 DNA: TGCGCCAGCAGCCAAGAACGGACTAGGGCCTACGAGCAGTACTTC. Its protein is CASSQERTRAYEQYF.

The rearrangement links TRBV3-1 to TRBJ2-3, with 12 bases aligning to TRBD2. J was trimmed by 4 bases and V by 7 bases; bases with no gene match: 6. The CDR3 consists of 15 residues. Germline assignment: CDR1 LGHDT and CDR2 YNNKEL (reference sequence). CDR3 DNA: TGTGCCAGCACCCTACTAGCGGGGGGTCCAGATACGCAGTATTTT. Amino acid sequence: CASTLLAGGPDTQYF.

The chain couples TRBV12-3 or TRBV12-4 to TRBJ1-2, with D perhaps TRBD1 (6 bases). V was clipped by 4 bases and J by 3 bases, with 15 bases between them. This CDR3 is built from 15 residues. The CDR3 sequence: CASSWGPEGDYGYTF. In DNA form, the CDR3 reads TGTGCCAGCAGTTGGGGGCCCGAAGGGGACTATGGCTACACCTTC.

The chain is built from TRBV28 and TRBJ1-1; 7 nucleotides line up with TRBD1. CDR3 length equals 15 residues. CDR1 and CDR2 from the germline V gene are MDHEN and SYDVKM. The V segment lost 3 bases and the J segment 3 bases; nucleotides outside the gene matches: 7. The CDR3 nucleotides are TGTGCCAGCAGTTTGCGGGGGCAGGGGGACACTGAAGCTTTCTTT. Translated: CASSLRGQGDTEAFF.

DNA of the CDR3: TGTGCCAGCAGTTTAATCCTAAATCTTGGGCAGTTCTTC. Its protein is CASSLILNLGQFF. The chain uses TRBV28 and TRBJ2-1; D remains ambiguous. V shed 2 bases and J shed 12 bases, with 14 bases lying between them. In germline, CDR1 is MDHEN, CDR2 SYDVKM. The CDR3 contains 13 residues.

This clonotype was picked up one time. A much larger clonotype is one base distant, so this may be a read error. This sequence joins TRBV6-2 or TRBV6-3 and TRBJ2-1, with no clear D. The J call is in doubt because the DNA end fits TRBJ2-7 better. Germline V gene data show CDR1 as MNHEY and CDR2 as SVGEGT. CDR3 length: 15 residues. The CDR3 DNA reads TGTGCCAGCAGTCCTCCATCCGGGCCTACACATGAGCAGTACTTC. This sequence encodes CASSPPSGPTHEQYF.

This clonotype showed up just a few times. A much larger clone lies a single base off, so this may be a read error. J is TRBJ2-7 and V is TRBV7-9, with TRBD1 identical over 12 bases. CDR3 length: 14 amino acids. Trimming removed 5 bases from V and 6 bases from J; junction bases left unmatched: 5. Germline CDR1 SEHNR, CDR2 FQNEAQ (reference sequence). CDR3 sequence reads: CASSLGTGGVEQYF. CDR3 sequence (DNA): TGTGCCAGCAGCCTCGGGACAGGGGGCGTCGAGCAGTACTTC.

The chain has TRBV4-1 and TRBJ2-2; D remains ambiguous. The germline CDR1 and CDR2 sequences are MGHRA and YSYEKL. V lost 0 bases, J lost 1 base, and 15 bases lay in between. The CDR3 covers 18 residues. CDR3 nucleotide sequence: TGCGCCAGCAGCCAAGATGGGCCCGGAAAATTGAACACCGGGGAGCTGTTTTTT. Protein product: CASSQDGPGKLNTGELFF.

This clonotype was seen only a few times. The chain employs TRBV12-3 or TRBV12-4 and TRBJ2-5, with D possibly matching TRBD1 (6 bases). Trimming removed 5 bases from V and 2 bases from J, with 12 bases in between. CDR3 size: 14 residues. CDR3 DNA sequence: TGTGCCAGCAGTGTAGGGACATCGCAAGAGACCCAGTACTTC. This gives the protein CASSVGTSQETQYF.

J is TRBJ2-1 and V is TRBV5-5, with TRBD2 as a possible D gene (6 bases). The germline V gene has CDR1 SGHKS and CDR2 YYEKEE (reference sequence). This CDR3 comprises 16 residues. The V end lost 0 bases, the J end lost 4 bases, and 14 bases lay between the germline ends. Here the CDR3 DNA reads TGTGCCAGCAGCTTGGTCGGGAGTGAACCGTACAATGAGCAGTTCTTC. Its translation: CASSLVGSEPYNEQFF.

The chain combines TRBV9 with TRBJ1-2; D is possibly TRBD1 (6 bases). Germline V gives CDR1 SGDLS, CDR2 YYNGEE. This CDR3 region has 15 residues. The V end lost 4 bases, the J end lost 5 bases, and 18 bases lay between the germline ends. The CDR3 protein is CASSLPGAGAYGYTF. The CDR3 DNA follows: TGTGCCAGCAGCTTACCGGGGGCGGGGGCATATGGCTACACCTTC.

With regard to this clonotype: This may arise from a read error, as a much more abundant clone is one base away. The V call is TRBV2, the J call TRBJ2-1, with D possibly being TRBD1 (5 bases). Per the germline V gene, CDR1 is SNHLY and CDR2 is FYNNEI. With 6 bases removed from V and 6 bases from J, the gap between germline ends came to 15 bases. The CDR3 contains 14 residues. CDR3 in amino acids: CASSTDIIGNEQFF. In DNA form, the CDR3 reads TGTGCCAGCAGCACGGACATCATCGGCAATGAGCAGTTCTTC.

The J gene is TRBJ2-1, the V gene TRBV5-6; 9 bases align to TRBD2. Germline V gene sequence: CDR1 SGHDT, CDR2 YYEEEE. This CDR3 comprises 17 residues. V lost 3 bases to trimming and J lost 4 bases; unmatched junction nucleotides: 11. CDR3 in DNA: TGTGCCAGCAGCTGGGGCGGGGGGGCCGTCTTATACAATGAGCAGTTCTTC. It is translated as CASSWGGGAVLYNEQFF.

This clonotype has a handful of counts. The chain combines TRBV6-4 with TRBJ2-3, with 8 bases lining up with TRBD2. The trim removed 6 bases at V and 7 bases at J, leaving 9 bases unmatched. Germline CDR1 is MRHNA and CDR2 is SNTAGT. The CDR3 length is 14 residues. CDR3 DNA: TGTGCCAGCAGCCTCGGGGGGGCGGGAAATACGCAGTATTTT. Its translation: CASSLGGAGNTQYF.

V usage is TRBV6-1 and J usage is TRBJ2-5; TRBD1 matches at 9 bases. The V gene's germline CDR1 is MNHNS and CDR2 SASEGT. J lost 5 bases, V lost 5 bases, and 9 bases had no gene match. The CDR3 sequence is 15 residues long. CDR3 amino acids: CASSRITGGMETQYF. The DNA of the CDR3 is TGTGCCAGCAGTCGCATAACAGGGGGCATGGAGACCCAGTACTTC.